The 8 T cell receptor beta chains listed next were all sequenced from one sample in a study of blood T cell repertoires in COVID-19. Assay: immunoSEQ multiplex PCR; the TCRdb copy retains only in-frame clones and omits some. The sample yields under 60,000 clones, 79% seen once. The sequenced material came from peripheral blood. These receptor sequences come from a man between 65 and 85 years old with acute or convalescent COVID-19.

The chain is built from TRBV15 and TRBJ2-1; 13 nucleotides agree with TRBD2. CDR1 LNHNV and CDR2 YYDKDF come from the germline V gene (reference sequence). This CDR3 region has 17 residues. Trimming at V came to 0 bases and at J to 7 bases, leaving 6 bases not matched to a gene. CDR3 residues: CATSRERTSGSGNEQFF. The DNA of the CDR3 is TGTGCCACCAGCAGAGAACGGACTAGCGGGAGCGGGAATGAGCAGTTCTTC.

For the CDR3, the DNA is TGTGCCAGCAAAGTACTAGCGGAGGCTGAGCAGTTCTTC. Protein sequence: CASKVLAEAEQFF. The rearrangement uses TRBV27 and TRBJ2-1; 8 bases fit TRBD2. The junction had 8 bases not matched to a gene; V was cut back by 7 bases and J by 9 bases. CDR1 and CDR2 (germline): MNHEY, SMNVEV (reference sequence). The CDR3 loop spans 13 amino acids.

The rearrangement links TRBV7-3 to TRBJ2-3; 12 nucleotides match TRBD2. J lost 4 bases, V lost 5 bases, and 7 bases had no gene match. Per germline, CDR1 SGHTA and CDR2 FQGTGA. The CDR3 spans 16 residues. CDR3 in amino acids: CASSNTSGGTSDTQYF. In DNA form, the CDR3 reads TGTGCCAGCAGCAATACTAGCGGGGGGACTTCAGATACGCAGTATTTT.

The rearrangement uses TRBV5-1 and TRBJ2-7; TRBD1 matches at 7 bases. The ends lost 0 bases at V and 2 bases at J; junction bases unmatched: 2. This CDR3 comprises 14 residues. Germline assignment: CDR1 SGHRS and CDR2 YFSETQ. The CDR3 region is CASSLAGQTYEQYF. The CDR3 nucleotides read TGCGCCAGCAGCTTGGCGGGACAGACCTACGAGCAGTACTTC.

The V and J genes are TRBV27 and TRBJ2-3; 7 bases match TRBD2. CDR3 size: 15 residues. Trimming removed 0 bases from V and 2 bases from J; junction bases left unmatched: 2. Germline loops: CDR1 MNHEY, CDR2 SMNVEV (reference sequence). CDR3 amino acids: CASSLSGGNTDTQYF. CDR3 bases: TGTGCCAGCAGTTTATCGGGGGGGAACACAGATACGCAGTATTTT.

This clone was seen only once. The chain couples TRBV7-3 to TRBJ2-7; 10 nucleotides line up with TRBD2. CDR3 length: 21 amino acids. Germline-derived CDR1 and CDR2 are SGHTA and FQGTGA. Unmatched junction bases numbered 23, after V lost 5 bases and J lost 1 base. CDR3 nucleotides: TGTGCCAGCAGCCCCCACTGGTGGAGGGGAGCGGGGGGGCTTGAATCCTACGAGCAGTACTTC. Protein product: CASSPHWWRGAGGLESYEQYF.

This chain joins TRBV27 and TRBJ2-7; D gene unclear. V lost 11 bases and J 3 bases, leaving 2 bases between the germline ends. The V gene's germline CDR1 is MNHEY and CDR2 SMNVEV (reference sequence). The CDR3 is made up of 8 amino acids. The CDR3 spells CAYYEQYF. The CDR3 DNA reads TGTGCCTACTACGAGCAGTACTTC.

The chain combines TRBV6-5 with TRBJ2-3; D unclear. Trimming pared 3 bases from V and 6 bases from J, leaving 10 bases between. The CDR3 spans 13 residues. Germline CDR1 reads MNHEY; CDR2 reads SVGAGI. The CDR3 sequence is CASSYTVRDTQYF. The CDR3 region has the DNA TGTGCCAGCAGTTATACGGTGAGGGATACGCAGTATTTT.